The rows below give T cell receptor beta chains drawn from one sample of a study of blood T cell repertoires in COVID-19. Here immunoSEQ multiplex PCR was the method, and the copy in TCRdb shows in-frame clones only, minus some. This sample has tens of thousands of clones, with 90% found just once. The sample consisted of peripheral blood. The source of these receptors is a man between 40 and 49 years old with acute or convalescent COVID-19. The CDR3 runs from the conserved cysteine through the conserved F or W. D genes are given only for firm matches. Clone sizes are given selectively: once, few, many, or a class where the clone is expanded.

V,J,size,D,DNA,CDR3
TRBV7-2,TRBJ2-4,once,TRBD2,TGTGCCAGCAGCTTAGATGGCGGGAGGGCCGGAAACATTCAGTACTTC,CASSLDGGRAGNIQYF
TRBV5-1,TRBJ2-1,NA,NA,TGCGCCAGCAGCTTGAAGCGATCCGGCGAGCAGTTCTTC,CASSLKRSGEQFF
TRBV30,TRBJ1-1,NA,NA,TGTGCCTGGAGTGAATACAGGCCGGACACTGAAGCTTTCTTT,CAWSEYRPDTEAFF
TRBV12-5,TRBJ2-1,NA,NA,TGTGCTAGTGGTTTAGCTTTATCGGCGGGAACCTACAATGAGCAGTTCTTC,CASGLALSAGTYNEQFF
TRBV29-1,TRBJ2-1,NA,TRBD2,TGCAGCGTTGTTACCAGCGGGAAGTACAATGAGCAGTTCTTC,CSVVTSGKYNEQFF
TRBV12-5,TRBJ1-1,NA,TRBD1,TGTGCTAGTGGCACCCGACAGGGGCCGGACACTGAAGCTTTCTTT,CASGTRQGPDTEAFF
TRBV6-5,TRBJ2-1,few,NA,TGTGCCAGCAGATTAGGAGGGAATGAGCAGTTCTTC,CASRLGGNEQFF
TRBV27,TRBJ2-7,NA,TRBD2,TGTGCCAGCAGTTCCAGTAGCGGGAGGTCCTACGAGCAGTACTTC,CASSSSSGRSYEQYF
TRBV11-3,TRBJ1-1,NA,NA,TGTGCCAGCAGCCTATCCGGGGGGAACACTGAAGCTTTCTTT,CASSLSGGNTEAFF
TRBV7-2,TRBJ1-5,NA,TRBD1,TGTGCCAGCAGCTTAATAGGGGGCGAGCTTAGCAATCAGCCCCAGCATTTT,CASSLIGGELSNQPQHF
TRBV6-5,TRBJ2-5,NA,TRBD2,TGTGCCAGCAGTTACTCACCCTTAGCGGGACTGGAGACCCAGTACTTC,CASSYSPLAGLETQYF
TRBV24-1,TRBJ1-2,NA,TRBD1,TGTGCCACCAGCGACAGGGGGTACGGCTACACCTTC,CATSDRGYGYTF
TRBV12-3/TRBV12-4,TRBJ2-7,few,NA,TGTGCCAGTGGGGGCCCATACGAGCAGTACTTC,CASGGPYEQYF
TRBV2,TRBJ1-2,NA,NA,TGTGCCAGCAGTGAAGCCAGGCAGTCCTATGGCTACACCTTC,CASSEARQSYGYTF
TRBV19,TRBJ2-3,NA,NA,TGTGCCAGTACCTCCGCGGGGCGGGTCACAGATACGCAGTATTTT,CASTSAGRVTDTQYF
TRBV24-1,TRBJ2-5,NA,TRBD2,TGTGCCACCAGCCCTCGGGGGGAGATCGAAGAGACCCAGTACTTC,CATSPRGEIEETQYF
TRBV27,TRBJ1-4,NA,TRBD1,TGTGCCAGCAGTAGGGGGCTGGGGACAACTAATGAAAAACTGTTTTTT,CASSRGLGTTNEKLFF
TRBV4-1,TRBJ2-6,NA,NA,TGCGCCAGCAGCCAAGATTGGAGGAGCTCTGGGGCCAACGTCCTGACTTTC,CASSQDWRSSGANVLTF
TRBV6-5,TRBJ2-1,once,NA,TGTGCCAGCACGGAGGTGGGTTTCCACAATGAGCAGTTCTTC,CASTEVGFHNEQFF
TRBV7-9,TRBJ2-5,NA,NA,TGTGCCAGCAGCTTTTGGTCTGGGGCACAAGAGACCCAGTACTTC,CASSFWSGAQETQYF
TRBV9,TRBJ2-5,NA,TRBD2,TGTGCCAGCAGCGTAGCACTAGCGGGAGGGAACCAAGAGACCCAGTACTTC,CASSVALAGGNQETQYF
TRBV4-1,TRBJ1-1,NA,NA,TGCGCCAGCAGCCAATTAGGGAGCGCTTTCTTT,CASSQLGSAFF
TRBV19,TRBJ2-1,NA,NA,TGTGCCAGTAGTATCGGTGGGAGGATTTACAATGAGCAGTTCTTC,CASSIGGRIYNEQFF
TRBV5-4,TRBJ2-5,NA,TRBD2,TGTGCCAGCAGCGGGGGACTAGCGGACATCCTTCAAGAGACCCAGTACTTC,CASSGGLADILQETQYF
TRBV5-5,TRBJ1-4,NA,TRBD1,TGTGCCAGCAGCTCACAGGGGGGTAGGAATGAAAAACTGTTTTTT,CASSSQGGRNEKLFF
TRBV12-5,TRBJ1-5,NA,NA,TGTGCTAGTGGTTCTCTCAATCAGCCCCAGCATTTT,CASGSLNQPQHF